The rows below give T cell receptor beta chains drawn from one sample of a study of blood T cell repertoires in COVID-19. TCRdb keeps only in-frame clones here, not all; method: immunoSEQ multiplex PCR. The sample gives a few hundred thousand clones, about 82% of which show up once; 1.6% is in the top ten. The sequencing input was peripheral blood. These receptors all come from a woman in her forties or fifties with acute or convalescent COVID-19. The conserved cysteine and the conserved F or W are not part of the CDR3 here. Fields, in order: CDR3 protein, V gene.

CDR3: ASSSMDRGRYNEQF
V: TRBV27

CDR3: ASRDQTGSSYNSPLH
V: TRBV5-1

CDR3: ASSTQGTYEQY
V: TRBV5-1

CDR3: ASSRRQGASYEQY
V: TRBV5-4

CDR3: ASSVMTGGNSPLH
V: TRBV6-4

CDR3: ASSLAGGAGEQY
V: TRBV7-6

CDR3: ASSQGSSGSKTGELF
V: TRBV4-2

CDR3: ASSLVGEPGANVLT
V: TRBV5-1

CDR3: ASSVVSSGLTGELF
V: TRBV7-3

CDR3: ASSQGLAGLLSYEQY
V: TRBV28

CDR3: ASSPLDRGWQPQH
V: TRBV6-5

CDR3: ASSLARLNEQF
V: TRBV7-2

CDR3: ASSLDSSGANVLT
V: TRBV28

CDR3: ASSSPGTGGLAKNIQY
V: TRBV28

CDR3: ASSSRGSYEQY
V: TRBV9

CDR3: ASSLARDSSYGYT
V: TRBV11-2

CDR3: ASSPRGGPAETQY
V: TRBV19

CDR3: ASSLVQGADTQY
V: TRBV27

CDR3: ASSYSGGVGNQPQH
V: TRBV6-5

CDR3: ASSLGDTQY
V: TRBV3-1/TRBV3-2

CDR3: ASSTGDHSGANVLT
V: TRBV5-1

CDR3: ASSLITGEAAF
V: TRBV7-3

CDR3: ATEGTNEQF
V: TRBV24-1

CDR3: ASSLGQAQPQH
V: TRBV7-2

CDR3: ASSIAGGNGGYT
V: TRBV19

CDR3: ASSLGLTDTQY
V: TRBV4-2

CDR3: ASTNGGGDTEAF
V: TRBV19

CDR3: AISKVREGSDTQY
V: TRBV10-3

CDR3: ASSLGDTITDTQY
V: TRBV28

CDR3: AISEGTGSPQPQH
V: TRBV10-3

CDR3: ASSSRRTGGGTQY
V: TRBV9

CDR3: ASSWTSGSTDTQY
V: TRBV27

CDR3: ASSEATTNTGELF
V: TRBV25-1

CDR3: ASSPLTGRTEAF
V: TRBV7-6

CDR3: ASSEASGIPTYEQY
V: TRBV9

CDR3: ASRPQGFDTEAF
V: TRBV6-5

CDR3: SASLASGSHEQY
V: TRBV20-1

CDR3: ASSLGGARGNTIY
V: TRBV28

CDR3: ASTWGQVYGYT
V: TRBV28

CDR3: ASSVIAGGFTDTQY
V: TRBV5-4

CDR3: ASSREPGKIYEQY
V: TRBV5-1

CDR3: ASSESGGRLAQY
V: TRBV25-1

CDR3: ASSPLFGSGESYEQY
V: TRBV27

CDR3: ASSAGARTGDTDTQY
V: TRBV9

CDR3: ASSRGERGGETQY
V: TRBV5-1

CDR3: ASSLDQSRVRYGYT
V: TRBV11-2

CDR3: ASSRTGSGNTIY
V: TRBV28

CDR3: ASRAGTSGSYEQY
V: TRBV6-5

CDR3: ATRTANTEAF
V: TRBV28

CDR3: ASSAGLAGADTQY
V: TRBV7-3

CDR3: ASSERQGLNEKLF
V: TRBV6-1

CDR3: ASSLQANYGYT
V: TRBV27

CDR3: ASSPEEWDYEQY
V: TRBV11-2

CDR3: ASSQDPGTGSGQPQH
V: TRBV4-2